The sequence of this T cell receptor (beta chain) was determined in a study of blood T cell repertoires in COVID-19. There are 17 residues in the CDR3. Germline V gene sequence: CDR1 SGHDT, CDR2 YYEEEE. V was pared by 0 bases and J by 0 bases, with 2 bases of the junction left unmatched. Participant reports of clinical history set cohort assignment. Data came from immunoSEQ multiplex PCR; TCRdb stores just in-frame clones and leaves some out. Counted here are 250,000 or so clones, more than 75% occurring once; the ten biggest clones make up under 7%. The chain combines TRBV5-6 with TRBJ1-6; 8 bases agree with TRBD1. Sequenced material: PBMCs or T cells enriched from blood (not recorded which). This receptor was identified in a woman aged 45 to 65 who had been exposed to COVID-19. Written as DNA, the CDR3 is TGTGCCAGCAGCTTGGGGGGGACAGGCTCCTATAATTCACCCCTCCACTTT. Protein product: CASSLGGTGSYNSPLHF.